This T cell receptor (beta chain) originates from a study of beta chain features in type 1 diabetes. Study-wide points: Researchers reported that naive, central memory and Treg TCRB repertoires appeared more similar in patients than in healthy donors.

To note about this clone: Its antigen remains unidentified.

Germline V gene lookup returns CDR1 SGHTA and CDR2 FQGNSA. The CDR3 is 15 amino acids. Germline trimming cut 8 bases from V and 4 bases from J; bases unmatched to any gene: 13. Using CD45RO/CCR7/CD25/CD127/CD95/CD27, CD4+ naive, central memory, regulatory and stem cell-like memory cells were sorted. Sequencing targeted expressed TCRB transcripts, as all isolated RNA had been reverse transcribed. Method: immunoSEQ multiplex PCR; TCRdb's copy keeps in-frame clones and lacks some. The sample lists around 150,000 clones; less than 9% were seen once. The sample consisted of central memory CD4+ T cells from blood. This receptor was obtained from a woman in her thirties in good health. V usage is TRBV7-2 and J usage is TRBJ2-5; 7 bases fit TRBD2. Here the CDR3 reads CASDVTYGRRETQYF. CDR3 nucleotides: TGTGCCAGCGACGTAACCTACGGGAGGAGAGAGACCCAGTACTTC.